The 9 T cell receptor beta chains below all came from one sample that was sequenced in a study of T cell repertoires in ileal Crohn's disease. As for time point: inflamed ileum from the surgical specimen. This table comes from immunoSEQ multiplex PCR, and its TCRdb copy is limited to in-frame clones, with some not included. The table has 9,000 to 13,000 clones, about nine tenths seen once. The specimen was ileal tissue. The source is an adult with Crohn's disease.

The chain employs TRBV9 and TRBJ2-2, with D unresolved. V was trimmed by 4 bases and J by 0 bases, leaving 7 bases between them. Germline CDR1 is SGDLS and CDR2 is YYNGEE. The CDR3 sequence is 14 residues long. In nucleotides, the CDR3 is TGTGCCAGCAGCCCTCGATCGAACACCGGGGAGCTGTTTTTT. Its translation: CASSPRSNTGELFF.

The table lists this clone with a few counts. V is TRBV4-3 and J is TRBJ2-3; no definite D call. The V and J ends lost 6 bases and 2 bases respectively, with 15 bases between them. CDR1 and CDR2 from the germline V gene are LGHNA and YSLEER. The length of the CDR3 is 15 residues. The CDR3: CASSPGPLTTDTQYF. Here the CDR3 DNA reads TGCGCCAGCAGTCCCGGGCCACTAACCACAGATACGCAGTATTTT.

The chain is built from TRBV21-1 and TRBJ2-7. TRBV21-1 is a pseudogene segment. The CDR3 contains 11 residues. The CDR3 DNA follows: TGTGCCAGCAGCAATTCCTACGAGCAGTACGTC. Protein sequence: CASSNSYEQYV.

The chain links TRBV28 to TRBJ1-6; TRBD1 matches at 9 bases. V dropped 6 bases and J dropped 11; count of bases not matched to a gene: 11. Germline CDR1 is MDHEN and CDR2 is SYDVKM. The CDR3 has 15 residues. The CDR3 DNA is TGTGCCAGCAGGCGTCCGGGACAGGGATGGCCACCCCTCCACTTT. Its translation is CASRRPGQGWPPLHF.

This clone was seen more than once but under ten times. The rearrangement uses TRBV7-8 and TRBJ2-7; D gene uncertain. This CDR3 region has 12 residues. CDR1 SGHVS and CDR2 FQNEAQ come from the germline V gene. The ends were cut back, 6 bases at V and 6 bases at J, with 12 bases in the middle. The CDR3 loop is CASSSNTGEQYV. CDR3 DNA sequence: TGTGCCAGCAGTTCAAACACCGGCGAGCAGTACGTC.

The V gene is TRBV27, the J gene TRBJ2-1; D not resolved. The CDR3 has 14 residues. Looked up from germline, CDR1 is MNHEY and CDR2 is SMNVEV (reference sequence). The germline V and J ends were trimmed by 4 bases and 10 bases, with 17 bases remaining between them. CDR3 in amino acids: CASSWIGRRTEQFF. In nucleotides, the CDR3 is TGTGCCAGCAGTTGGATCGGGCGCAGGACGGAGCAGTTCTTC.

This chain uses TRBV28 with TRBJ1-1; D perhaps matches TRBD1 (5 bases). The germline V gene encodes CDR1 MDHEN and CDR2 SYDVKM. V shed 1 base and J shed 7 bases, with 7 bases lying between them. This CDR3 comprises 12 residues. CDR3 sequence: CASSLFRVEAFF. CDR3 coding DNA: TGTGCCAGCAGTTTATTCAGGGTTGAAGCTTTCTTT.

V gene TRBV9 combines with J gene TRBJ1-1; D possibly corresponds to TRBD1 (6 bases). CDR3 size: 15 residues. Germline lookup yields CDR1 SGDLS and CDR2 YYNGEE. Trimming removed 0 bases from V and 4 bases from J, with 13 bases in between. Here the CDR3 DNA reads TGTGCCAGCAGCGTAGAGGAGAGGGGGAGCACTGAAGCTTTCTTT. Encoded protein: CASSVEERGSTEAFF.

The V gene is TRBV19, the J gene TRBJ2-1, with D possibly matching TRBD1 (6 bases). The CDR3 is 13 residues long. Trimming removed 4 bases from V and 8 bases from J, with 12 bases in between. CDR1 LNHDA and CDR2 SQIVND come from the germline V gene (reference sequence). The CDR3 loop is CASSKGDEDEQFF. The CDR3 DNA follows: TGTGCCAGTAGTAAGGGGGACGAAGATGAGCAGTTCTTC.